One T cell receptor beta chain is described in this entry. A junction boundary mismatches the germline segment, possibly from a read error. The entry originates in a study of blood T cell repertoires in COVID-19. Across the whole study: Acute and convalescent COVID-19 samples came from the United States, Italy and Spain. From T cells, B-cell-depleted T cells, or PBMCs came the material, which was cDNA or gDNA.

Per the authors' pipeline: Reference gene primer amplification in the assay estimated nucleated cell counts. Profiled with immunoSEQ multiplex PCR; TCRdb holds only in-frame clones, not every one. The V and J calls and clone size come from that table; D and trimming were worked out from the DNA. Here the sample spans 200,000 to 250,000 clones, roughly 84% being singletons. This CDR3 spans 15 amino acids. Germline V gene data show CDR1 as SSHAT and CDR2 as FNYEAQ (reference sequence). The chain has TRBV7-7 and TRBJ2-7; 9 bases fit TRBD1. This clonotype originated in a man younger than 40 with active or convalescent COVID-19. Material: peripheral blood. CDR3 in DNA: TGTGCTAGCAGCCCAGTTCCGGGACAGGGCTACGAGCAGTACTTC. Residues: CASSPVPGQGYEQYF.